This T cell receptor (beta chain) was observed in a study of beta chain features in type 1 diabetes. Findings and caveats of the study: When Type 1 diabetes patients were examined, their TCRB CDR3s proved moderately but significantly shorter in all four CD4+ subsets. cDNA-based reads could over-represent cells with high TCR expression.

Once sorted, every population was more than 98% pure. Remarks on this clone: Antigen unknown.

The authors reverse transcribed all of the isolated RNA, so sequencing captured expressed TCRB transcripts. Here immunoSEQ multiplex PCR was the method, and the copy in TCRdb shows in-frame clones only, minus some. Of more than 25,000 clones in the sample, 56% were seen once. Germline V gene lookup returns CDR1 SGHTS and CDR2 YDEGEE. The CDR3 totals 14 residues. Trimming removed 2 bases from V and 4 bases from J, with 13 bases in between. The chain recombines TRBV5-8 with TRBJ2-7; no clear D gene. The sequence derives from a woman younger than 35 with type 1 diabetes. Input material: Tregs from blood. CDR3 nucleotides: TGTGCCAGCAGCTTTCCATCTAGAGAGTACGAGCAGTACTTC. This encodes CASSFPSREYEQYF. Full variable domain (remainder filled in from reference TRBV5-8 and TRBJ2-7): EAGVTQSPTHLIKTRGQQATLRCSPISGHTSVYWYQQALGLGLQFLLWYDEGEERNRGNFPPRFSGRQFPNYSSELNVNALELEDSALYLCASSFPSREYEQYFGPGTRLTVT.